This T cell receptor beta chain was obtained from a study of graft-versus-host responses after intestinal transplantation. The wider study: Recipients received multivisceral, liver-intestinal, or isolated intestinal transplants. Anti-thymocyte globulin was used for induction in all recipients, who then took tacrolimus and steroids for roughly 3 years.

Using immunoSEQ multiplex PCR, the repertoire was profiled, and TCRdb retains in-frame clones only, with some absent. The sample contains 25,000 to 35,000 clones, around 94% of which appear only once. Study results and limitations: Individuals who had graft-donor T cell macrochimerism had allografts that showed high graft-versus-host to host-versus-graft clonal ratios.

Regarding this clone: Its target is unknown.

The sequence came from a human patient who received an intestinal transplant, so some T cells may come from the graft donor. The source material was PBMCs, sampled around 70 days after intestinal transplant.

In nucleotides, the CDR3 is TGTGCCAGCAGCTCCGACCTCTCCTACGAGCAGTACTTC. Translated, it gives CASSSDLSYEQYF. This chain joins TRBV11-3 and TRBJ2-5; D is uncertain. The DNA end favors TRBJ2-7, so the J call may be wrong. Looked up from germline, CDR1 is SGHNT and CDR2 is YENEEA. The CDR3 length is 13 residues.